The next 3 T cell receptor beta chains were all read from a single sample in a study of cytomegalovirus exposure and HLA in healthy donors. 13 Jbeta primers and 60 Vbeta primers were used for the PCR. Generated by immunoSEQ multiplex PCR, the TCRdb table keeps only in-frame clones and is missing some. The sample has about 200,000 clones, roughly 85% seen once; the top ten hold less than 2.5%. Sequencing used PBMCs. The origin of the receptors is a woman aged 45-59 years in good health and CMV-seronegative.

The chain recombines TRBV19 with TRBJ2-2; D uncertain. The V and J ends lost 1 base and 6 bases respectively, with 9 bases between them. This CDR3 spans 14 amino acids. CDR1 is LNHDA and CDR2 is SQIVND in the germline V gene (reference sequence). CDR3 loop: CASSIVGRSGELFF. DNA of the CDR3: TGTGCCAGTAGTATAGTCGGTCGGTCCGGGGAGCTGTTTTTT.

This chain links TRBV27 with TRBJ2-1, with TRBD2 identical over 8 bases. The CDR3 covers 14 residues. J gave up 8 bases and V 3 bases, and 6 bases lay outside the gene matches. Germline V gene data show CDR1 as MNHEY and CDR2 as SMNVEV (reference sequence). Here the CDR3 DNA reads TGTGCCAGCAGTTTCAGCGGGAGCAGCCATGAGCAGTTCTTC. Residues: CASSFSGSSHEQFF.

The rearrangement links TRBV19 to TRBJ1-2; 9 nucleotides match TRBD1. Germline CDR1 LNHDA, CDR2 SQIVND (reference sequence). CDR3 length equals 13 residues. V lost 5 bases, J lost 5 bases, and 3 bases stayed unmatched. This CDR3 reads CASSAGTGYGYTF. For the CDR3, the DNA is TGTGCCAGTAGTGCCGGGACAGGGTATGGCTACACCTTC. The whole variable domain, remainder taken from reference TRBV19 and TRBJ1-2, is DGGITQSPKYLFRKEGQNVTLSCEQNLNHDAMYWYRQDPGQGLRLIYYSQIVNDFQKGDIAEGYSVSREKKESFPLTVTSAQKNPTAFYLCASSAGTGYGYTFGSGTRLTVV.